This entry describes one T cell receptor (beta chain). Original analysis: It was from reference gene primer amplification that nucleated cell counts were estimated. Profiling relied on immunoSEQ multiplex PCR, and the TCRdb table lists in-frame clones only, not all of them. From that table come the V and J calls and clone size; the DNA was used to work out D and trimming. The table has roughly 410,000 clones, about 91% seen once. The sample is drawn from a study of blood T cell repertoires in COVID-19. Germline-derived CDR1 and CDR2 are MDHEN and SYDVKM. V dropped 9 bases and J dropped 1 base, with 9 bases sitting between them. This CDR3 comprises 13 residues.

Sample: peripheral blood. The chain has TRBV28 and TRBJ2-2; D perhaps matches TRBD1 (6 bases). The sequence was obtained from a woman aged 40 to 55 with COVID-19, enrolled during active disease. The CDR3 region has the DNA TGTGCCAGTTTGGACAGGAACACCGGGGAGCTGTTTTTT. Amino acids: CASLDRNTGELFF.